The subject of this entry is one TCR beta chain. The CDR3 carries no conserved terminal phenylalanine or tryptophan, so it likely arises from a read error. The limits of the CDR3 on the DNA are not certain, so only TCRdb's listed CDR3 is given. Multiple V-beta primers and a C-beta primer amplified TCRB from RNA. A C-beta primer primed TCRB cDNA from about 500 ng RNA. These TCRB libraries lack any described unique molecular identifiers. In TCRdb, the multiplex PCR reads were re-called with MiXCR into one record per CDR3 protein. The sample records 13,000 to 15,000 distinct CDR3 sequences, roughly 71% being singletons. The CDR3 is 15 residues long, counting both termini. This entry belongs to a study of tumor-infiltrating lymphocytes in glioblastoma multiforme.

The chain is built from TRBV12-3 or TRBV12-4 and TRBJ2-1; TRBD2 is the table's D call, not checked against the DNA. The clonotype comes from a male donor with glioblastoma. Material: brain tumor tissue. The chain's CDR3 is CASINLAGADNEQFS.